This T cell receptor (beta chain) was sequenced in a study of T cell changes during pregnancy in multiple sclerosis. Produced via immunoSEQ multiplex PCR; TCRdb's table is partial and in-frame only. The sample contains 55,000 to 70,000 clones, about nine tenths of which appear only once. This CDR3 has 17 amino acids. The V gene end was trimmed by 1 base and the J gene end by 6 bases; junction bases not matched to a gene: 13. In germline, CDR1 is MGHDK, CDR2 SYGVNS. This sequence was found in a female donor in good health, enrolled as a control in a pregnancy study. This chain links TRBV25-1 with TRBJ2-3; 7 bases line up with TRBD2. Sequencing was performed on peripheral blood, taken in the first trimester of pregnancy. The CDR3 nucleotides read TGTGCCAGCAGTGAATGGTCAGAGGGAGGGCCGTATGATACGCAGTATTTT. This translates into CASSEWSEGGPYDTQYF.